The clone carrying this T cell receptor beta chain came up a few times. V was clipped by 3 bases and J by 0 bases; unmatched bases: 4. The CDR3 runs 16 residues. Germline values: CDR1 MDHEN, CDR2 SYDVKM. The data originate from a study of T-cell reconstitution after alpha-beta-depleted transplantation in children. Preparation of the TCRbeta library used unique molecular identifiers. TCRdb independently ran MiXCR on the PCR reads; one entry per CDR3 protein. The profile shows a few hundred thousand distinct CDR3 sequences, over 25% of them singletons. The sequence came from a boy in the first two years of life with Wiskott-Aldrich syndrome, due to receive a stem cell transplant. The source was PBMCs, collected before TCRalphabeta/CD19-depleted stem cell transplant. The rearrangement links TRBV28 to TRBJ2-2, with 7 bases identical to TRBD2. The CDR3 loop reads CASSFAGVANTGELFF. DNA of the CDR3: TGTGCCAGCAGTTTCGCGGGGGTCGCGAACACCGGGGAGCTGTTTTTT.